The TCR beta chain described here comes from a study of tumor-infiltrating lymphocytes in primary liver carcinoma. Study-level background: Patients diagnosed with primary liver carcinoma received treatment through surgical resection.

In this sample, this clonotype turned up once. RNA was extracted from whole blood without cell sorting, alongside germline DNA. The investigators made TCR beta cDNA from 500 ng total RNA, using a constant-region primer. Slightly modified ARM-PCR, run as three nested multiplex PCR rounds, produced the TCR beta libraries. TCRdb passed the multiplex PCR reads through MiXCR, listing each CDR3 protein once. The sample records about 180,000 distinct CDR3 sequences, 50% to 75% being singletons. Sequencing was carried out using peripheral blood. The receptor was isolated from a man between 40 and 49 years old with primary liver carcinoma and hepatitis B virus infection.

The CDR3 protein is CASSSGTSGNTDTQYF. The CDR3 DNA sequence: TGTGCCAGCAGCTCCGGGACTAGCGGAAACACAGATACGCAGTATTTT. The chain is built from TRBV7-3 and TRBJ2-3; TRBD2 agrees at 11 bases. Germline CDR1 is SGHTA and CDR2 is FQGTGA. The CDR3 has 16 amino acids. The V and J ends lost 4 bases and 2 bases, in that order; junction bases with no gene match: 5.